These T cell receptor beta chains were read from a single sample in a study of technical replicates of blood from a handful of donors. Measured with immunoSEQ multiplex PCR; TCRdb has only the in-frame clones, and not every one. Here the sample spans under 90,000 clones, 85% to 95% being singletons. Sequenced sample: T cells isolated from PBMCs. These receptors all come from a human donor in good health. The CDR3 runs from the conserved cysteine through the conserved F or W. Each record gives: D gene, J gene, clone size, V gene, CDR3 DNA, CDR3 protein. A D gene is named only where the DNA matches it firmly. Expanded clones are given a class, and other clones once, few, many or no size at all.

>-|TRBJ2-1|-|TRBV19
TGTGCCAGTAGGTCGGGGGGCCCGTACAATGAGCAGTTCTTC
CASRSGGPYNEQFF
>-|TRBJ1-4|once|TRBV19
TGTGCCAGTACAGACAGACTCCATGAAAAACTGTTTTTT
CASTDRLHEKLFF
>-|TRBJ1-2|-|TRBV5-4
TGTGCCAGCAGCTTGGGACAAGGCTACACCTTC
CASSLGQGYTF
>-|TRBJ2-6|-|TRBV5-5
TGTGCCAGCAGCTTAGGGGGGGCACCCAACGTCCTGACTTTC
CASSLGGAPNVLTF
>-|TRBJ2-3|-|TRBV28
TGTGCCAGCAGTTCCCCTCGACAATCACTCACAGATGGGCAGTATTTT
CASSSPRQSLTDGQYF
>TRBD1|TRBJ2-7|-|TRBV10-3
TGTGCCATTGGCGGACAGGGAAGCTCCTACGAGCAGTACTTC
CAIGGQGSSYEQYF
>-|TRBJ2-1|once|TRBV27
TGTGCCAGCAGTTTAGGACATAGTGCCTACAATGAGCAGTTCTTC
CASSLGHSAYNEQFF
>TRBD1|TRBJ2-7|-|TRBV7-2
TGTGCCAGCAGCTTAGGACAGGGCAGTGTGTACGAGCAGTACTTC
CASSLGQGSVYEQYF
>TRBD2|TRBJ2-7|-|TRBV2
TGTGCCAGCAGTCGACTAGCGGGGGCCTACGAGCAGTACTTC
CASSRLAGAYEQYF
>-|TRBJ1-1|-|TRBV6-1
TGTGCCAGCAGTGATCGGGGGTCTCCTTCGGGGACTGAAGCTTTCTTT
CASSDRGSPSGTEAFF
>TRBD1|TRBJ2-5|-|TRBV5-1
TGCGCCAGCAGCCCGCAAAGTTTGACAGGGGGGTTGGGGACCCAGTACTTC
CASSPQSLTGGLGTQYF
>-|TRBJ2-1|-|TRBV5-1
TGCGCCAGCAGCTTGGTGCAGGGGTCCTACAATGAGCAGTTCTTC
CASSLVQGSYNEQFF
>-|TRBJ2-5|-|TRBV7-8
TGTGCCAGCAGCTCGGGGGAGACCCAGTACTTC
CASSSGETQYF
>TRBD1|TRBJ2-2|once|TRBV28
TGTGCCAGCAGGCCATCCGACAGGGACACCGGGGAGCTGTTTTTT
CASRPSDRDTGELFF
>TRBD1|TRBJ1-1|once|TRBV6-6
TGTGCCAGCCAACAGGCAGGGGGCGGCACTGAAGCTTTCTTT
CASQQAGGGTEAFF
>TRBD1|TRBJ2-2|-|TRBV29-1
TGCAGCGTTGGACAGGGAGTCACCGGGGAGCTGTTTTTT
CSVGQGVTGELFF
>-|TRBJ2-1|-|TRBV30
TGTGCCTGGAGTGTACTTCACAATGAGCAGTTCTTC
CAWSVLHNEQFF
>TRBD1|TRBJ1-1|-|TRBV5-6
TGTGCCAGCAGCTTGAGTAGAGGGGGCAGGGTATACACTGAAGCTTTCTTT
CASSLSRGGRVYTEAFF
>-|TRBJ2-7|-|TRBV28
TGTGCCAGCAGTACCCTCTCTAGGGGTGATGGTTACGAGCAGTACTTC
CASSTLSRGDGYEQYF
>TRBD2|TRBJ2-1|-|TRBV19
TGTGCCAGTAGTTGGCTAGCGGGGGAGCAGTTCTTC
CASSWLAGEQFF
>TRBD2|TRBJ2-7|-|TRBV4-1
TGCGCCAGCACGTCCGCGGCTAGCGGGTCAACTGAGCAGTACTTC
CASTSAASGSTEQYF